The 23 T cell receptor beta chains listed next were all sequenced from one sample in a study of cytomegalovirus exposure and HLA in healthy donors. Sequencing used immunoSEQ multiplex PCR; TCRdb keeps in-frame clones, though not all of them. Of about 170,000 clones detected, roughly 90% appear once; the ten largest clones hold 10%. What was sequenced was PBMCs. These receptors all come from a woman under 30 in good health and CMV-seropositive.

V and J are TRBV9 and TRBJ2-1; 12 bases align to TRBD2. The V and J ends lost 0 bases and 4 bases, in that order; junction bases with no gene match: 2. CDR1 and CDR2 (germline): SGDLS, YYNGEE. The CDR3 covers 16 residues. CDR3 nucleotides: TGTGCCAGCAGCGTAGGACTAGCGGGAGAGTACAATGAGCAGTTCTTC. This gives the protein CASSVGLAGEYNEQFF. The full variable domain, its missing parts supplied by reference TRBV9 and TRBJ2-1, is DSGVTQTPKHLITATGQRVTLRCSPRSGDLSVYWYQQSLDQGLQFLIQYYNGEERAKGNILERFSAQQFPDLHSELNLSSLELGDSALYFCASSVGLAGEYNEQFFGPGTRLTVL.

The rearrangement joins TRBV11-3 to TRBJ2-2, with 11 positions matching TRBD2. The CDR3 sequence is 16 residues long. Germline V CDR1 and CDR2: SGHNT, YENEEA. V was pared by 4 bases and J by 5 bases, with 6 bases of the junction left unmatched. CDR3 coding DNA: TGTGCCAGCAGCTCCGGACTAGCGGGCGGAACCGGGGAGCTGTTTTTT. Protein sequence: CASSSGLAGGTGELFF.

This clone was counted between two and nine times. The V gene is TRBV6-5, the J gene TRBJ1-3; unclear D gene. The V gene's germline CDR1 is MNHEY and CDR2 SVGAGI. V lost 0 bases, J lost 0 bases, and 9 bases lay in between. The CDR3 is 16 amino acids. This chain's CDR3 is CASSYSPDFSGNTIYF. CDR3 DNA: TGTGCCAGCAGTTACTCTCCAGACTTCTCTGGAAACACCATATATTTT.

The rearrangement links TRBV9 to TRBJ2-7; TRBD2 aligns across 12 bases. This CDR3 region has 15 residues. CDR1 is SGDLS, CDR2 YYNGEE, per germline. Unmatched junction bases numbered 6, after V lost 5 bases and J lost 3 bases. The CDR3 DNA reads TGTGCCAGCAGTCAGACTAGCGGGAGTATCTACGAGCAGTACTTC. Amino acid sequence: CASSQTSGSIYEQYF.

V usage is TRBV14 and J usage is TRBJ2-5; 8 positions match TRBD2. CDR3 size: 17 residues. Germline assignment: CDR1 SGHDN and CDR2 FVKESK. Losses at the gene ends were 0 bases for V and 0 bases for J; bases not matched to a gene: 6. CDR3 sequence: CASSQDQVAGYQETQYF. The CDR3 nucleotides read TGTGCCAGCAGCCAAGATCAGGTAGCGGGATACCAAGAGACCCAGTACTTC.

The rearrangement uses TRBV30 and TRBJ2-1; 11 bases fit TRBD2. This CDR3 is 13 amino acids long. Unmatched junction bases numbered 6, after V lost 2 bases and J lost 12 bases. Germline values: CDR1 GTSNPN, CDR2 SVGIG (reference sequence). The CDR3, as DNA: TGTGCCTGGAGTTCAACTAGCGGGAGCTGGCAGTTCTTC. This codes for CAWSSTSGSWQFF. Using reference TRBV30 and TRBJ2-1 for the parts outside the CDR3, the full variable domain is SQTIHQWPATLVQPVGSPLSLECTVEGTSNPNLYWYRQAAGRGLQLLFYSVGIGQISSEVPQNLSASRPQDRQFILSSKKLLLSDSGFYLCAWSSTSGSWQFFGPGTRLTVL.

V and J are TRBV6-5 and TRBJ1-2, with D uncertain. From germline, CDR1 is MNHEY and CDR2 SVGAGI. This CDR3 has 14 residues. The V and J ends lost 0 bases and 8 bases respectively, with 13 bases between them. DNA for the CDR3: TGTGCCAGCAGTTACTCGTTGGAGGGCACGGGCTACACCTTC. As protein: CASSYSLEGTGYTF.

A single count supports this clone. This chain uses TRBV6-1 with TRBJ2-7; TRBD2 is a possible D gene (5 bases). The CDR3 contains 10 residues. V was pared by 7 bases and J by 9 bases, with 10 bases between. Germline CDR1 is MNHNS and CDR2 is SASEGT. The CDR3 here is CASNLAPQYF. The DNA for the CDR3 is TGTGCCAGCAATCTAGCCCCGCAGTACTTC.

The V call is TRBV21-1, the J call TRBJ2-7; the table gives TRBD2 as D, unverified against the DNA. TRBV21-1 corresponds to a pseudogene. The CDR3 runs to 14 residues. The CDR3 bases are TGTGCCAGCAGCAAAGACGGAGGGCTGGACGAGCAGTACTTC. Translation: CASSKDGGLDEQYF.

The chain's CDR3 is CASSEQGIGELFF. CDR3 sequence (DNA): TGTGCCAGCAGTGAACAGGGCATCGGGGAGCTGTTTTTT. The chain couples TRBV25-1 to TRBJ2-2; D possibly corresponds to TRBD1 (5 bases). This CDR3 is built from 13 residues. Germline V gene lookup returns CDR1 MGHDK and CDR2 SYGVNS. The ends were cut back, 2 bases at V and 7 bases at J, with 8 bases in the middle.

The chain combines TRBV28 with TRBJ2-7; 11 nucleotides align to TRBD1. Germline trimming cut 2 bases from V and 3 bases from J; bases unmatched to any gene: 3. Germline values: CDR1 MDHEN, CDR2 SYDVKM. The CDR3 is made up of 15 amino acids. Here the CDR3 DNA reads TGTGCCAGCAGTTTAATCGGGACAGGGGGCTACGAGCAGTACTTC. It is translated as CASSLIGTGGYEQYF.

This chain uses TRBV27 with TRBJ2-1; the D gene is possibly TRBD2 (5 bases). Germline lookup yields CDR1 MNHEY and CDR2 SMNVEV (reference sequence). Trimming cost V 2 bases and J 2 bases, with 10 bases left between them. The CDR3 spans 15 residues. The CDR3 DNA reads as TGTGCCAGCAGTTTAGGTGGGAGACCCTACAATGAGCAGTTCTTC. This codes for CASSLGGRPYNEQFF.

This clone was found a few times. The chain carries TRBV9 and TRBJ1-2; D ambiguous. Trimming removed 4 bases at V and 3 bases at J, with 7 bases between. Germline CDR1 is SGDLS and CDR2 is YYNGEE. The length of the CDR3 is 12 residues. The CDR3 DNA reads TGTGCCAGCAGCCAGATTCACTATGGCTACACCTTC. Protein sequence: CASSQIHYGYTF.

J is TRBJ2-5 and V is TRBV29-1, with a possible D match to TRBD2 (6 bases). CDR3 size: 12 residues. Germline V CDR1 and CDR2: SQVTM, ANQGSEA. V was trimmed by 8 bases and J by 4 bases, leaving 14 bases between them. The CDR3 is CSMAGLAETQYF. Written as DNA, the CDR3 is TGCAGCATGGCGGGACTTGCAGAGACCCAGTACTTC.

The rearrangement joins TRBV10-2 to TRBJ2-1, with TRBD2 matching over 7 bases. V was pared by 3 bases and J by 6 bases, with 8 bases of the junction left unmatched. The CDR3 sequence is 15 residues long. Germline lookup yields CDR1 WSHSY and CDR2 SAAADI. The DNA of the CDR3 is TGCGCCAGCAGTGAAAGGGCGGGAGCGGGCAATGAGCAGTTCTTC. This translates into CASSERAGAGNEQFF.

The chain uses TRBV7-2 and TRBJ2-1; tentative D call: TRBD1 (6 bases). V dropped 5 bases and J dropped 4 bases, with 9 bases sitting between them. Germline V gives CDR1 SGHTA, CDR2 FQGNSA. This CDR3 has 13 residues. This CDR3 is CASSKQGYNEQFF. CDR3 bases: TGTGCCAGCAGCAAACAGGGATACAATGAGCAGTTCTTC.

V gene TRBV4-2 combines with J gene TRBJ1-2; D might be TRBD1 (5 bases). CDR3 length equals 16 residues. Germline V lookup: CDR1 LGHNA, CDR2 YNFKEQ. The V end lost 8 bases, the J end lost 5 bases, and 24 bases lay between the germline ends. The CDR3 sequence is CASCSTTQGSPYGYTF. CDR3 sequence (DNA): TGTGCCAGCTGCTCAACCACCCAGGGCTCCCCGTATGGCTACACCTTC.

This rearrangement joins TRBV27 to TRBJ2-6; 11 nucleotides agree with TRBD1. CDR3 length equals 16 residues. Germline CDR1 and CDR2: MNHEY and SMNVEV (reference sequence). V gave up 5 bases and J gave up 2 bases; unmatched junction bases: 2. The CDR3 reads CASSTGQGAGANVLTF. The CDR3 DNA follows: TGTGCCAGCAGTACGGGACAGGGGGCTGGGGCCAACGTCCTGACTTTC. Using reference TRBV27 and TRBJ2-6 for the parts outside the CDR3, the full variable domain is EAQVTQNPRYLITVTGKKLTVTCSQNMNHEYMSWYRQDPGLGLRQIYYSMNVEVTDKGDVPEGYKVSRKEKRNFPLILESPSPNQTSLYFCASSTGQGAGANVLTFGAGSRLTVL.

The DNA for the CDR3 is TGTGCCAGTAGTATCGTGGGGCTAACTGAAGCTTTCTTT. Its translation is CASSIVGLTEAFF. The V call is TRBV19, the J call TRBJ1-1; weak D call: TRBD1 (5 bases). The ends were cut back, 3 bases at V and 5 bases at J, with 10 bases in the middle. Germline V gene lookup returns CDR1 LNHDA and CDR2 SQIVND (reference sequence). The CDR3 consists of 13 residues.

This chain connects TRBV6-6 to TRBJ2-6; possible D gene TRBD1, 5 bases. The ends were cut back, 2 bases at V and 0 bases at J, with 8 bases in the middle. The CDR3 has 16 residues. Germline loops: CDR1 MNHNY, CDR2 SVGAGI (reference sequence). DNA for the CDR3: TGTGCCAGCAGTTACCCTCAGGGCTCTGGGGCCAACGTCCTGACTTTC. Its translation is CASSYPQGSGANVLTF.

CDR3: CASSEGLGLADNEQFF. For the CDR3, the DNA is TGTGCCAGCAGCGAGGGTTTGGGACTAGCGGACAATGAGCAGTTCTTC. V usage is TRBV9 and J usage is TRBJ2-1, with 11 bases lining up with TRBD2. The CDR3 contains 16 residues. Germline V gene sequence: CDR1 SGDLS, CDR2 YYNGEE. Trimming removed 3 bases from V and 5 bases from J; junction bases left unmatched: 7.

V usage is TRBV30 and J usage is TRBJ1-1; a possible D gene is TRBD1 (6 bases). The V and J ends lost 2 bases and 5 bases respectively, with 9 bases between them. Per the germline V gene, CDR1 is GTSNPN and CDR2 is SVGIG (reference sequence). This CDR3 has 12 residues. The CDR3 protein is CAWSRGGTEAFF. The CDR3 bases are TGTGCCTGGAGTAGGGGGGGGACTGAAGCTTTCTTT.

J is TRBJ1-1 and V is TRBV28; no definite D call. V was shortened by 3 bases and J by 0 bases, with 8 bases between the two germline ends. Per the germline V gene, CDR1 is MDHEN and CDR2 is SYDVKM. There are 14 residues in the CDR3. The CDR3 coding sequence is TGTGCCAGCAGTTTCCCATACATGAACACTGAAGCTTTCTTT. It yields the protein CASSFPYMNTEAFF.